A selection of T cell receptor beta chains follows, all from one sample in a study of blood T cell repertoires in COVID-19. Some clones are missing from TCRdb's copy, which holds only in-frame ones; the method was immunoSEQ multiplex PCR. The top ten clones hold around 5.1% of a sample with approximately 400,000 clones, roughly 87% of them seen once. The sequenced sample consisted of PBMCs or T cells enriched from blood (not recorded which). These TCRs come from a woman between 50 and 59 years old who had recovered from COVID-19. CDR3s include the opening cysteine and the closing phenylalanine or tryptophan. D genes are given only for firm matches. Clone size, where shown, is once, few, many, or a class for clones that have expanded.

TRBJ1-2 - TRBV30 - TGTGCCTGGAGTGTACGCGGGTTGGGCTACACCTTC CAWSVRGLGYTF
TRBJ1-4 - TRBV21-1 - TGTGCCAGCGGTGAACTGGGGCAGCATAATGAAAAACTGTTTTTT CASGELGQHNEKLFF
TRBJ1-1 - TRBV19 TRBD1 TGTGCCAGTAGCAGTCAGGGGGCGCGGTTAAGGACTGAAGCTTTCTTT CASSSQGARLRTEAFF
TRBJ1-4 - TRBV27 - TGTGCCAGCAGATTAAAGGCCGTGGCAGGGAACAATGAAAAACTGTTTTTT CASRLKAVAGNNEKLFF
TRBJ2-1 - TRBV29-1 TRBD2 TGCAGCGTTCACCTAGCGGGGGGGCCCTACAATGAGCAGTTCTTC CSVHLAGGPYNEQFF
TRBJ1-2 - TRBV19 - TGTGCCAGTACCTCCCGGGTCCTGTCCGCGAGCTTCTATGGCTACACCTTC CASTSRVLSASFYGYTF
TRBJ1-5 - TRBV2 - TGTGCCAGCAGCGGGACGGGGGGGATTCAGCCCCAGCATTTT CASSGTGGIQPQHF
TRBJ1-3 - TRBV18 - TGTGCCAGCTCACCGGAACCGGGAGCTTATGGAAACACCATATATTTT CASSPEPGAYGNTIYF
TRBJ1-4 - TRBV15 - TGTGCCACCAGCAGAGACAGGGCTAATGAAAAACTGTTTTTT CATSRDRANEKLFF
TRBJ2-3 - TRBV5-1 TRBD2 TGCGCCAGCAGATCTCAGGGATCGGGACTACCAGGGGATACGCAGTATTTT CASRSQGSGLPGDTQYF
TRBJ1-2 - TRBV13 - TGTGCCAGCAGCTTAGTTAAGTTGGGGCAGGGAAATGGCTACACCTTC CASSLVKLGQGNGYTF
TRBJ1-1 - TRBV30 TRBD1 TGTGCCTGGGACAGACAGGGGAAGTCTGAAGCTTTCTTT CAWDRQGKSEAFF
TRBJ1-5 - TRBV18 TRBD1 TGTGCCAGCTCACCTCAGGGGGCAGGACAGCCCCAGCATTTT CASSPQGAGQPQHF
TRBJ1-1 - TRBV5-4 - TGTGCCAGCAGCTCGAGGGAGTACGGGACTGAAGCTTTCTTT CASSSREYGTEAFF
TRBJ2-2 - TRBV19 TRBD2 TGTGCCAGTGGTAGGCTAGCGGGAGCCGGGGAGCTGTTTTTT CASGRLAGAGELFF
TRBJ1-5 - TRBV7-8 - TGTGCCAGCAGCTCCCGAAGGACAGACAATCAGCCCCAGCATTTT CASSSRRTDNQPQHF
TRBJ2-3 - TRBV7-2 - TGTGCCAGCAGCCCCGGATCTAGAGCAGATACGCAGTATTTT CASSPGSRADTQYF
TRBJ2-1 - TRBV9 TRBD2 TGTGCCAGCAGCGTAGACCCTACTAGCGGGGTAAGCTCCTACAATGAGCAGTTCTTC CASSVDPTSGVSSYNEQFF
TRBJ2-7 - TRBV27 TRBD1 TGTGCCAGCAGTTCCCCCCGGACAGGGCTGTACGAGCAGTACTTC CASSSPRTGLYEQYF
TRBJ1-3 - TRBV7-8 TRBD1 TGTGCCAGCAGCTTAGCTGCGGTTAGGGGGCAATCTGGAAACACCATATATTTT CASSLAAVRGQSGNTIYF
TRBJ2-7 - TRBV7-2 TRBD1 TGTGCCAGCAGGCCGACGACAGGGGCCTACTCCTACGAGCAGTACTTC CASRPTTGAYSYEQYF
TRBJ1-2 once TRBV19 - TGTGCCAGTGATACTGGTCCTTATGGCTACACCTTC CASDTGPYGYTF
TRBJ2-1 - TRBV30 - TGTGCCTGGCAGCAGGGGGGAGACTTTTACAATGAGCAGTTCTTC CAWQQGGDFYNEQFF
TRBJ2-7 few TRBV11-2 TRBD1 TGTGCCAGCAGGCGACCCGGGACAGGGCCGCGTGGTCGCGCTTACGAGCAGTACTTC CASRRPGTGPRGRAYEQYF
TRBJ1-5 - TRBV11-2 TRBD1 TGTGCCAGCAGCCCCACGGGGATGGAGGGGGCGATTCAGCCCCAGCATTTT CASSPTGMEGAIQPQHF
TRBJ2-2 - TRBV7-9 TRBD1 TGTGCCAGCAGCCCCGGGACAGGGAACACCGGGGAGCTGTTTTTT CASSPGTGNTGELFF
TRBJ1-1 - TRBV5-5 - TGTGCCAGCAGCTTGTATGGCGGTCAGAACACTGAAGCTTTCTTT CASSLYGGQNTEAFF
TRBJ2-3 once TRBV15 TRBD2 TGTGCCACCTCAGCTGGCGGGAGGGGTTTCACAGATACGCAGTATTTT CATSAGGRGFTDTQYF
TRBJ1-2 - TRBV19 TRBD1 TGTGCCAGTAGTATCTCCGGGACAGGGACTGGCTACACCTTC CASSISGTGTGYTF
TRBJ1-2 - TRBV7-8 - TGTGCCAGCAGCTTAGTCGAAGGGCGGGGTGGCTACACCTTC CASSLVEGRGGYTF
TRBJ2-3 - TRBV5-1 TRBD1 TGCGCCAGCAGCTTGGACAGGGGGCTAGATACGCAGTATTTT CASSLDRGLDTQYF
TRBJ1-6 - TRBV5-1 - TGCGCCAGCAGCTTGGACCCGACCAAGACAGGTAGTAATTCACCCCTCCACTTT CASSLDPTKTGSNSPLHF
TRBJ1-4 once TRBV18 - TGTGCCATACCAGGGGATGATAATGAAAAACTGTTTTTT CAIPGDDNEKLFF
TRBJ2-1 - TRBV9 - TGTGCCAGCAGCGCCCATATTAAGAGCTCCTACAATGAGCAGTTCTTC CASSAHIKSSYNEQFF
TRBJ1-4 - TRBV5-1 TRBD1 TGCGCCAGCAGCTTGAGGATACAGGGGGGTCTCACTAATGAAAAACTGTTTTTT CASSLRIQGGLTNEKLFF
TRBJ1-4 - TRBV19 TRBD1 TGTGCCAGTAGTTTACAGGGACAGCCGAATGAAAAACTGTTTTTT CASSLQGQPNEKLFF
TRBJ1-2 - TRBV2 - TGTGCCAGCACGACAGCGATCAACTATGGCTACACCTTC CASTTAINYGYTF
TRBJ1-2 - TRBV19 - TGTGCCAGTAGTACGGGGATGGGCCCCTATGGCTACACCTTC CASSTGMGPYGYTF
TRBJ2-1 - TRBV29-1 - TGCAGCGTTGAAGATCAGGAGGTCAAGTCTTACAATGAGCAGTTCTTC CSVEDQEVKSYNEQFF
TRBJ2-7 once TRBV12-1 - TGTGCCAGCAGCTTTGGAGTATGGCTAGCGTTCACCTACGAGCAGTACTTC CASSFGVWLAFTYEQYF
TRBJ2-1 - TRBV4-3 TRBD2 TGCGCCAGCAGCCAGGGAGGGACTAGCGGGTTTTACAATGAGCAGTTCTTC CASSQGGTSGFYNEQFF
TRBJ1-2 - TRBV4-1 TRBD1 TGCGCCAGCAGCCTACACCCCGGGACAGACTATGGCTACACCTTC CASSLHPGTDYGYTF
TRBJ2-7 - TRBV5-1 TRBD2 TGCGCCAGCAGCTCGGCCGGGACTAGCGGTGGGTACGAGCAGTACTTC CASSSAGTSGGYEQYF
TRBJ2-2 - TRBV5-1 - TGCGCCAGCAGCCAGGGACAGAACACCGGGGAGCTGTTTTTT CASSQGQNTGELFF
TRBJ1-2 - TRBV27 - TGTGCCAGCAGTTTAAGAGGGTCTTATGGCTACACCTTC CASSLRGSYGYTF
TRBJ2-7 - TRBV7-3 TRBD2 TGTGCCAGCAGCACGGGACTAGCGGCAACCTACGAGCAGTACTTC CASSTGLAATYEQYF
TRBJ2-3 - TRBV5-1 TRBD2 TGCGCCAGCAGCCCCCGGGGTAGCGGGAGTGGAACAGATACGCAGTATTTT CASSPRGSGSGTDTQYF